The next 24 T cell receptor beta chains were all read from a single sample in a study of blood T cell repertoires in COVID-19. Using immunoSEQ multiplex PCR, the repertoire was profiled, and TCRdb retains in-frame clones only, with some absent. The data show about 210,000 clones, around 90% seen once. Sequenced: PBMCs or T cells enriched from blood (not recorded which). Receptors were obtained from a man younger than 45 in a cohort exposed to, infected with or recovered from COVID-19 (not recorded which).

The genes are TRBV28 and TRBJ1-2, with a weak D call TRBD1 (6 bases). Germline loops: CDR1 MDHEN, CDR2 SYDVKM. This CDR3 spans 15 amino acids. Trimming took off 6 bases at V and 2 bases at J, with 16 bases between the two ends. The CDR3 bases are TGTGCCAGCAGGACAACGGGACAAGTAAACTATGGCTACACCTTC. Translating it yields CASRTTGQVNYGYTF.

The rearrangement joins TRBV11-3 to TRBJ2-2; TRBD2 aligns across 9 bases. Trimming at V came to 1 base and at J to 5 bases, leaving 14 bases not matched to a gene. CDR1 and CDR2 from the germline V gene are SGHNT and YENEEA. This CDR3 comprises 19 residues. Written as DNA, the CDR3 is TGTGCCAGCAGCTTAGGTGGATGGTTGCAGCGGGAGGATACCGGGGAGCTGTTTTTT. Translating it yields CASSLGGWLQREDTGELFF.

This chain links TRBV28 with TRBJ1-2, with D unclear. The CDR3 extends over 14 amino acids. V lost 6 bases, J lost 2 bases, and 13 bases lay in between. Per germline, CDR1 MDHEN and CDR2 SYDVKM. CDR3 DNA: TGTGCCAGCAGCCTAATTGCTTCAAACTATGGCTACACCTTC. Translated, it gives CASSLIASNYGYTF.

This clone was counted between two and nine times. The CDR3 nucleotides are TGTGCCAGCAGCCTCGGGACATCGGGGGGCACTGAAGCTTTCTTT. Translating gives CASSLGTSGGTEAFF. The rearrangement links TRBV7-6 to TRBJ1-1, with D tentatively TRBD1 (6 bases). The germline gives CDR1 SGHVS, CDR2 FNYEAQ. CDR3 length equals 15 residues. Trimming left V 5 bases short and J 4 bases short, with 17 bases between.

This chain uses TRBV19 with TRBJ2-5; 7 positions agree with TRBD2. CDR3 length equals 16 residues. The trim removed 8 bases at V and 0 bases at J, leaving 12 bases unmatched. The germline CDR1 and CDR2 sequences are LNHDA and SQIVND (reference sequence). CDR3 coding DNA: TGTGCCAGTCGCTCGAGCGGGATTCCGTACCAAGAGACCCAGTACTTC. Protein product: CASRSSGIPYQETQYF.

This sequence joins TRBV6-5 and TRBJ1-1, with no clear D. V dropped 6 bases and J dropped 11 bases, with 25 bases sitting between them. This CDR3 comprises 15 residues. CDR1 MNHEY and CDR2 SVGAGI come from the germline V gene. This CDR3 is CASSVVLSGTKRAFF. CDR3 bases: TGTGCCAGCAGCGTAGTTCTGTCGGGCACCAAGCGGGCTTTCTTT.

The count of this clone is one. This sequence joins TRBV5-1 and TRBJ2-2; TRBD2 aligns across 14 bases. V dropped 5 bases and J dropped 4; count of bases not matched to a gene: 10. This CDR3 is built from 18 residues. CDR1 is SGHRS, CDR2 YFSETQ, per germline. CDR3 nucleotide sequence: TGCGCCAGCAGGTTGAGACTAGCGGGAGGGCCAGGCACCGGGGAGCTGTTTTTT. This sequence encodes CASRLRLAGGPGTGELFF. The full variable domain, in which reference TRBV5-1 and TRBJ2-2 provide the parts outside the CDR3, is KAGVTQTPRYLIKTRGQQVTLSCSPISGHRSVSWYQQTPGQGLQFLFEYFSETQRNKGNFPGRFSGRQFSNSRSEMNVSTLELGDSALYLCASRLRLAGGPGTGELFFGEGSRLTVL.

This chain connects TRBV7-2 to TRBJ1-2, with D possibly matching TRBD1 (5 bases). Trimming pared 5 bases from V and 4 bases from J, leaving 14 bases between. Looked up from germline, CDR1 is SGHTA and CDR2 is FQGNSA. The CDR3 spans 14 residues. As DNA, the CDR3 is TGTGCCAGCAGCGACGACAGATTCTCCTATGGCTACACCTTC. It codes for CASSDDRFSYGYTF.

The rearrangement joins TRBV10-3 to TRBJ2-2; TRBD1 agrees at 9 bases. CDR1 and CDR2 from the germline V gene are ENHRY and SYGVKD. The CDR3 is 13 amino acids. V lost 6 bases and J lost 6; bases outside the gene matches: 2. This chain's CDR3 is CAIRDRGAGELFF. DNA for the CDR3: TGTGCCATCAGGGACAGGGGAGCCGGGGAGCTGTTTTTT.

The chain couples TRBV5-1 to TRBJ2-3; 9 bases line up with TRBD2. Losses at the gene ends were 0 bases for V and 9 bases for J; bases not matched to a gene: 5. Germline-derived CDR1 and CDR2 are SGHRS and YFSETQ. This CDR3 is built from 14 residues. CDR3 residues: CASSLVAGESTQYF. DNA of the CDR3: TGCGCCAGCAGCTTGGTAGCGGGAGAGTCCACGCAGTATTTT.

V and J are TRBV7-8 and TRBJ1-5, with 8 bases matching TRBD1. Germline V gene lookup returns CDR1 SGHVS and CDR2 FQNEAQ. The CDR3 has 15 amino acids. The V and J ends lost 5 bases and 6 bases, in that order; junction bases with no gene match: 9. CDR3 DNA sequence: TGTGCCAGCAGCCCTGGACAGGGTGAGAGTCAGCCCCAGCATTTT. It translates to CASSPGQGESQPQHF.

The chain combines TRBV27 with TRBJ1-1; no clear D gene. CDR3 length equals 16 residues. Trimming took off 4 bases at V and 1 base at J, with 16 bases between the two ends. Germline CDR1 and CDR2: MNHEY and SMNVEV (reference sequence). The CDR3 sequence: CASSSHRTSPNTEAFF. CDR3 coding DNA: TGTGCCAGCAGTTCTCACAGAACCAGCCCGAACACTGAAGCTTTCTTT.

The chain uses TRBV27 and TRBJ2-3; D call uncertain. Trimming shortened V by 3 bases and J by 1 base, and 8 bases separated the two germline ends. Germline CDR1 is MNHEY and CDR2 is SMNVEV (reference sequence). This CDR3 has 14 amino acids. The CDR3 loop is CASSFSFRTDTQYF. The CDR3 bases are TGTGCCAGCAGTTTTAGTTTTCGCACAGATACGCAGTATTTT.

This sequence joins TRBV19 and TRBJ1-2; D possibly corresponds to TRBD1 (6 bases). V gave up 3 bases and J gave up 2 bases, with 13 bases separating them. This CDR3 region has 15 residues. Germline assignment: CDR1 LNHDA and CDR2 SQIVND (reference sequence). The DNA for the CDR3 is TGTGCCAGTAGTATTCTCCGGGACACCAACTATGGCTACACCTTC. It translates to CASSILRDTNYGYTF.

The chain combines TRBV11-2 with TRBJ2-3; D is possibly TRBD1 (7 bases). Trimming cost V 1 base and J 4 bases, with 18 bases left between them. Per germline, CDR1 SGHAT and CDR2 FQNNGV. The CDR3 spans 17 residues. The CDR3: CASSLGIAAGGADTQYF. The CDR3 DNA reads TGTGCCAGCAGCTTAGGCATAGCGGCAGGGGGAGCAGATACGCAGTATTTT.

The CDR3 bases are TGTGCCAGCTTCCGGGACAGGGCTAACTATGGCTACACCTTC. This gives the protein CASFRDRANYGYTF. The chain employs TRBV28 and TRBJ1-2, with 9 positions matching TRBD1. The V gene end was trimmed by 8 bases and the J gene end by 0 bases; junction bases not matched to a gene: 4. The CDR3 is 14 residues long. Per the germline V gene, CDR1 is MDHEN and CDR2 is SYDVKM.

This clone showed up just once. The chain uses TRBV28 and TRBJ2-7; D ambiguous. The CDR3 length is 14 residues. The V gene lost 5 bases and the J gene lost 0 bases, with 11 bases spanning the gap. Germline CDR1 is MDHEN and CDR2 is SYDVKM. The CDR3, as DNA: TGTGCCAGCAGTCCCGAGCGAGGCTCCTACGAGCAGTACTTC. This gives the protein CASSPERGSYEQYF. Supplemented by reference TRBV28 and TRBJ2-7, the full variable domain reads DVKVTQSSRYLVKRTGEKVFLECVQDMDHENMFWYRQDPGLGLRLIYFSYDVKMKEKGDIPEGYSVSREKKERFSLILESASTNQTSMYLCASSPERGSYEQYFGPGTRLTVT.

V is TRBV5-4 and J is TRBJ2-1, with 12 nucleotides matching TRBD2. Germline-derived CDR1 and CDR2 are SGHNT and YYREEE (reference sequence). Losses at the gene ends were 4 bases for V and 14 bases for J; bases not matched to a gene: 10. The CDR3 has 14 amino acids. CDR3: CASSLSGTSGREFF. In nucleotides, the CDR3 is TGTGCCAGCAGCCTTTCCGGGACTAGCGGGCGAGAGTTCTTC.

This sequence joins TRBV27 and TRBJ2-1; a weak D match, TRBD1 (6 bases). The V gene lost 5 bases and the J gene lost 3 bases, with 20 bases spanning the gap. The germline gives CDR1 MNHEY, CDR2 SMNVEV (reference sequence). The CDR3 consists of 17 residues. The CDR3 here is CASSLGLTGWGYNEQFF. The CDR3 DNA is TGTGCCAGCAGTCTAGGGCTAACAGGGTGGGGCTACAATGAGCAGTTCTTC.

The chain is built from TRBV19 and TRBJ1-5; 10 bases agree with TRBD1. Germline V gene lookup returns CDR1 LNHDA and CDR2 SQIVND (reference sequence). The V gene end was trimmed by 5 bases and the J gene end by 3 bases; junction bases not matched to a gene: 7. The CDR3 covers 16 residues. In nucleotides, the CDR3 is TGTGCCAGTAGTTTAGGGGGGACAGGGGTCAATCAGCCCCAGCATTTT. This codes for CASSLGGTGVNQPQHF.

The rearrangement joins TRBV27 to TRBJ1-1; a possible D gene is TRBD1 (5 bases). Deletions cut 3 bases from V and 4 bases from J, with 12 bases between. This CDR3 comprises 14 residues. The V gene's germline CDR1 is MNHEY and CDR2 SMNVEV (reference sequence). CDR3 amino acids: CASSFSLGRTEAFF. CDR3 nucleotides: TGTGCCAGCAGTTTTTCTTTGGGGCGCACTGAAGCTTTCTTT.

The chain carries TRBV19 and TRBJ2-6; possible D gene TRBD2, 5 bases. The length of the CDR3 is 17 residues. Germline CDR1 and CDR2: LNHDA and SQIVND (reference sequence). The V and J ends lost 8 bases and 2 bases respectively, with 19 bases between them. CDR3 sequence reads: CASGSLSSVTGANVLTF. The CDR3 nucleotides read TGTGCCAGTGGGTCACTTAGTAGCGTGACTGGGGCCAACGTCCTGACTTTC.

This clone appeared once. The rearrangement links TRBV11-2 to TRBJ2-1, with 9 positions matching TRBD1. The CDR3 consists of 17 residues. V was pared by 6 bases and J by 0 bases, with 9 bases of the junction left unmatched. The germline CDR1 and CDR2 sequences are SGHAT and FQNNGV. The CDR3 DNA is TGTGCCAGCAGGTCACAGGGGGCCCCCTCCTCCTACAATGAGCAGTTCTTC. Amino acid sequence: CASRSQGAPSSYNEQFF.

This clone appeared many times. CDR3 amino acids: CASSINDRNGYTF. The CDR3 nucleotides are TGTGCCAGCAGTATCAACGACAGAAATGGCTACACCTTC. V usage is TRBV6-5 and J usage is TRBJ1-2; weak D call: TRBD1 (5 bases). Germline V lookup: CDR1 MNHEY, CDR2 SVGAGI. CDR3 length equals 13 residues. Trimming removed 5 bases at V and 6 bases at J, with 13 bases between.